Listed here are 21 T cell receptor beta chains from one sample, sequenced in a study of blood T cell repertoires in COVID-19. Profiling relied on immunoSEQ multiplex PCR, and the TCRdb table lists in-frame clones only, not all of them. Among around 120,000 clones, more than 75% were seen once, and the ten largest hold 30%. Sequenced sample: peripheral blood. These receptors came from a woman in her 70s with acute or convalescent COVID-19.

This chain uses TRBV30 with TRBJ1-2, with a tentative D call TRBD1 (5 bases). CDR1 and CDR2 from the germline V gene are GTSNPN and SVGIG (reference sequence). The V end was cut by 3 bases, the J end by 1 base, with 18 bases between. The CDR3 runs 16 residues. CDR3: CAWRRQQAVGNYGYTF. The CDR3 region has the DNA TGTGCCTGGAGAAGACAGCAGGCGGTGGGTAACTATGGCTACACCTTC.

The genes are TRBV28 and TRBJ2-7; weak D call: TRBD1 (5 bases). The CDR3 spans 12 residues. Germline loops: CDR1 MDHEN, CDR2 SYDVKM. V lost 5 bases to trimming and J lost 9 bases, with 14 bases between them. The CDR3 protein is CASSAGAVGQYF. The DNA of the CDR3 is TGTGCCAGCAGTGCTGGGGCAGTCGGGCAGTACTTC.

The chain uses TRBV9 and TRBJ1-1; TRBD1 matches at 9 bases. Germline V CDR1 and CDR2: SGDLS, YYNGEE. V lost 9 bases to trimming and J lost 4 bases; unmatched junction nucleotides: 10. The length of the CDR3 is 14 residues. CDR3 DNA sequence: TGTGCCACCAGTCCCGGGACAGGGATCACTGAAGCTTTCTTT. Amino acids: CATSPGTGITEAFF. The variable domain in full, completed from reference TRBV9 and TRBJ1-1, reads DSGVTQTPKHLITATGQRVTLRCSPRSGDLSVYWYQQSLDQGLQFLIQYYNGEERAKGNILERFSAQQFPDLHSELNLSSLELGDSALYFCATSPGTGITEAFFGQGTRLTVV.

This sequence joins TRBV3-1 (or the pseudogene TRBV3-2) and TRBJ1-1; D remains unclear. Trimming pared 1 base from V and 2 bases from J, leaving 8 bases between. Looked up from germline, CDR1 is LGHDT and CDR2 is YNNKEL (reference sequence). This CDR3 comprises 14 residues. The CDR3 reads CASSQAVSNTEAFF. CDR3 nucleotides: TGTGCCAGCAGCCAAGCCGTATCTAACACTGAAGCTTTCTTT.

Here the CDR3 reads CASRRTSGGMSFDTQYF. The DNA of the CDR3 is TGTGCCAGCAGGAGGACTAGCGGGGGAATGAGTTTTGATACGCAGTATTTT. V is TRBV27 and J is TRBJ2-3; TRBD2 aligns across 13 bases. Germline V gives CDR1 MNHEY, CDR2 SMNVEV (reference sequence). This CDR3 region has 17 residues. V was pared by 6 bases and J by 6 bases, with 12 bases of the junction left unmatched.

The V call is TRBV28, the J call TRBJ1-6, with 9 bases that match TRBD1. Germline V gives CDR1 MDHEN, CDR2 SYDVKM. The V gene end was trimmed by 6 bases and the J gene end by 8 bases; junction bases not matched to a gene: 5. The CDR3 runs 14 residues. The CDR3 sequence is CASRSGQGDSPLHF. CDR3 sequence (DNA): TGTGCCAGCAGGTCGGGACAGGGAGATTCACCCCTCCACTTT.

This sequence joins TRBV18 and TRBJ1-6; unclear D gene. CDR3 length equals 15 residues. Germline V gene sequence: CDR1 KGHSH, CDR2 LQKENI. V lost 0 bases and J 10 bases, leaving 13 bases between the germline ends. This CDR3 reads CASSPPGGSTSPLHF. DNA for the CDR3: TGTGCCAGCTCACCACCGGGAGGGAGTACCTCACCCCTCCACTTT.

The DNA of the CDR3 is TGTGCCAGCAGCACCCGGGACAGGGGCCCCTACAATGAGCAGTTCTTC. Protein product: CASSTRDRGPYNEQFF. The chain has TRBV11-3 and TRBJ2-1; TRBD1 agrees at 10 bases. From germline, CDR1 is SGHNT and CDR2 YENEEA. J gave up 2 bases and V 5 bases, and 6 bases lay outside the gene matches. The CDR3 sequence is 16 residues long.

The gene calls are TRBV11-2 and TRBJ1-2; D ambiguous. CDR3 length: 13 amino acids. The V end lost 4 bases, the J end lost 4 bases, and 10 bases lay between the germline ends. Germline V lookup: CDR1 SGHAT, CDR2 FQNNGV. CDR3 loop: CASSSRQSYGYTF. As DNA, the CDR3 is TGTGCCAGCAGCTCGAGACAAAGCTATGGCTACACCTTC.

The CDR3 region is CATSDRASGGTQETQYF. The CDR3, as DNA: TGTGCCACCAGTGATAGGGCTAGCGGGGGGACACAAGAGACCCAGTACTTC. The chain combines TRBV24-1 with TRBJ2-5; 11 bases line up with TRBD2. After removal of 3 bases from V and 2 bases from J, the junction contained 7 bases not matched to a gene. This CDR3 comprises 17 residues. Germline assignment: CDR1 KGHDR and CDR2 SFDVKD.

The V call is TRBV7-2, the J call TRBJ1-2; 9 nucleotides line up with TRBD1. CDR1 is SGHTA, CDR2 FQGNSA, per germline. Trimming removed 3 bases from V and 6 bases from J; junction bases left unmatched: 20. The CDR3 extends over 19 amino acids. In nucleotides, the CDR3 is TGTGCCAGCAGCTTGTCTATTGGGACAGGGCTTTTCTCTCTCGATGGCTACACCTTC. The encoded protein is CASSLSIGTGLFSLDGYTF.

The genes are TRBV12-3 or TRBV12-4 and TRBJ1-6; D gene unclear. V shed 4 bases and J shed 15 bases, with 10 bases lying between them. The CDR3 covers 11 residues. The CDR3 loop reads CASSSTRVLHF. The CDR3 DNA reads TGTGCCAGCAGTTCCACACGGGTCCTCCACTTT.

The chain has TRBV2 and TRBJ2-7; 12 bases are a match to TRBD1. Germline CDR1 SNHLY, CDR2 FYNNEI. The V segment lost 4 bases and the J segment 4 bases; nucleotides outside the gene matches: 5. The CDR3 is 15 residues long. The DNA for the CDR3 is TGTGCCAGCAGTGCGGGGACAGGGGGCTATTACGAGCAGTACTTC. Amino acid sequence: CASSAGTGGYYEQYF.

The gene calls are TRBV27 and TRBJ1-4; the match to TRBD1 covers 9 bases. CDR3 length equals 14 residues. V lost 7 bases and J lost 5; bases outside the gene matches: 5. Germline lookup yields CDR1 MNHEY and CDR2 SMNVEV (reference sequence). The CDR3 coding sequence is TGTGCCAGCACGCCGGGACAGGGAAATGAAAAACTGTTTTTT. As protein: CASTPGQGNEKLFF.

This clone was recorded only once. This chain joins TRBV27 and TRBJ1-6, with D possibly matching TRBD1 (6 bases). Germline CDR1 MNHEY, CDR2 SMNVEV (reference sequence). V lost 3 bases and J lost 5, with 8 bases in between. There are 14 residues in the CDR3. CDR3 DNA: TGTGCCAGCAGTTTCCACAGGGATAATTCACCCCTCCACTTT. Protein: CASSFHRDNSPLHF.

There are a few counts of this clone. The V and J genes are TRBV19 and TRBJ1-5, with TRBD1 matching 7 bases. The J segment lost 7 bases and the V segment lost 6 bases, leaving 12 bases of the junction unmatched. This CDR3 comprises 15 residues. The germline V gene has CDR1 LNHDA and CDR2 SQIVND (reference sequence). The CDR3 DNA reads as TGTGCCAGTAGGGAGGGACAGACTTCCTGGCAGCCCCAGCATTTT. Its protein product is CASREGQTSWQPQHF. Based on the CDR3 plus reference TRBV19 and TRBJ1-5, the full variable domain is DGGITQSPKYLFRKEGQNVTLSCEQNLNHDAMYWYRQDPGQGLRLIYYSQIVNDFQKGDIAEGYSVSREKKESFPLTVTSAQKNPTAFYLCASREGQTSWQPQHFGDGTRLSIL.

The chain joins TRBV5-1 to TRBJ2-1; 10 bases line up with TRBD2. V lost 2 bases, J lost 4 bases, and 6 bases stayed unmatched. Germline V gene lookup returns CDR1 SGHRS and CDR2 YFSETQ. CDR3 length: 16 amino acids. CDR3 residues: CASSLLAGNQYNEQFF. For the CDR3, the DNA is TGCGCCAGCAGCTTACTAGCGGGGAACCAATACAATGAGCAGTTCTTC. The complete variable domain, with remaining parts taken from reference TRBV5-1 and TRBJ2-1, reads KAGVTQTPRYLIKTRGQQVTLSCSPISGHRSVSWYQQTPGQGLQFLFEYFSETQRNKGNFPGRFSGRQFSNSRSEMNVSTLELGDSALYLCASSLLAGNQYNEQFFGPGTRLTVL.

This chain joins TRBV10-1 and TRBJ2-7; 10 bases are shared with TRBD2. This CDR3 is built from 14 residues. V shed 3 bases and J 7 bases; nucleotides not matched to a gene: 6. The germline gives CDR1 WNHNN, CDR2 SYGVQD (reference sequence). The CDR3 loop is CASSDLAGVGEQYF. CDR3 nucleotides: TGCGCCAGCAGTGACCTAGCGGGGGTCGGAGAGCAGTACTTC.

This clone was detected a few times. The rearrangement links TRBV30 to TRBJ1-2; D is unresolved. The CDR3 is 10 residues long. Germline V gives CDR1 GTSNPN, CDR2 SVGIG (reference sequence). V was pared by 5 bases and J by 8 bases, with 9 bases between. The DNA for the CDR3 is TGTGCCTGGCGGAGAGGGGGCTACACCTTC. Encoded protein: CAWRRGGYTF.

This chain joins TRBV10-3 and TRBJ2-5, with 10 bases identical to TRBD2. Germline V CDR1 and CDR2: ENHRY, SYGVKD. CDR3 length equals 17 residues. Unmatched junction bases numbered 13, after V lost 0 bases and J lost 9 bases. As DNA, the CDR3 is TGTGCCATCAGTGAGTCCTCGCCTAGCGGGGGAGCTTCGTCCCAGTACTTC. Translation: CAISESSPSGGASSQYF.

The chain links TRBV5-1 to TRBJ1-3, with a tentative D call TRBD1 (5 bases). The CDR3 extends over 15 amino acids. Germline CDR1 and CDR2: SGHRS and YFSETQ. V was shortened by 0 bases and J by 4 bases, with 11 bases between the two germline ends. CDR3 sequence (DNA): TGCGCCAGCAGCTTGGAAGGGGAAGTAGGAAACACCATATATTTT. Protein sequence: CASSLEGEVGNTIYF. The whole variable domain, remainder taken from reference TRBV5-1 and TRBJ1-3, is KAGVTQTPRYLIKTRGQQVTLSCSPISGHRSVSWYQQTPGQGLQFLFEYFSETQRNKGNFPGRFSGRQFSNSRSEMNVSTLELGDSALYLCASSLEGEVGNTIYFGEGSWLTVV.